This T cell receptor beta chain was recorded in a study of shared T cell receptors in the human thymus. Measured with immunoSEQ multiplex PCR; TCRdb has only the in-frame clones, and not every one. The data contain hundreds of thousands of clones, 85% to 90% of them singletons. The CDR3 is made up of 16 amino acids. Trimming cost V 1 base and J 8 bases, with 17 bases left between them. Germline V gives CDR1 LNHNV, CDR2 YYDKDF (reference sequence). The sample was also linked to a second study, of human thymus T cells. From that second work: Serving as donors were healthy Finnish infants, each of whom was having open corrective surgery for congenital heart defects. Thymus pieces cut out during corrective heart surgery were the tissue that was used. Thymic as well as blood repertoires seemed to favor certain V and J genes unevenly. Related research has reported that thymic repertoires overlap highly among unrelated individuals.

The receptor's source is a boy less than two years old with a congenital heart defect. The rearrangement uses TRBV15 and TRBJ1-4; the D gene is possibly TRBD1 (5 bases). Material: thymocytes. The CDR3 spells CATSRVKGNRDEKLFF. For the CDR3, the DNA is TGTGCCACCAGCAGAGTTAAGGGGAATCGCGACGAAAAACTGTTTTTT.